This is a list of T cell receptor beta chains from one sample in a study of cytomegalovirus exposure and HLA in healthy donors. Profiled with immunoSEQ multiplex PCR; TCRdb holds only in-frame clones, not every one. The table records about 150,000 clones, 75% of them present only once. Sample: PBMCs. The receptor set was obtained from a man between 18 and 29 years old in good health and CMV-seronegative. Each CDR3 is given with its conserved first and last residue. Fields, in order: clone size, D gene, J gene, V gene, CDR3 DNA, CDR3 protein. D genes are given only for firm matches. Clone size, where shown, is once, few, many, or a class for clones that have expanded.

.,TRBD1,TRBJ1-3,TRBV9,TGTGCCAGCAGCGCTCGGGACAGGATGTCAAACACCATATATTTT,CASSARDRMSNTIYF
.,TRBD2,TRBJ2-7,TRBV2,TGTGCCAGCAGCCCGACCGGACTAGCGGGCCCCTCCTACGAGCAGTACTTC,CASSPTGLAGPSYEQYF
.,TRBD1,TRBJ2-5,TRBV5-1,TGCGCCAGCAGCGATGGACAGGGGACGCAAGAGACCCAGTACTTC,CASSDGQGTQETQYF
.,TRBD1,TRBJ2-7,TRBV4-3,TGCGCCAGCAGCCAAGGCTCCGGGACAGGAGGCCACGAGCAGTACTTC,CASSQGSGTGGHEQYF
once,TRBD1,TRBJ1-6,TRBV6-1,TGTGCCAGCAGTCAGGGACAGGGAGGTAATTCACCCCTCCACTTT,CASSQGQGGNSPLHF
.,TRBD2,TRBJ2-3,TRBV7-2,TGTGCCAGCAGCTTATTTGGGCTAGCGGGATGGGACGGCACAGATACGCAGTATTTT,CASSLFGLAGWDGTDTQYF
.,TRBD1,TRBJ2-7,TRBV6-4,TGTGCCAGCGTTCGCGGGACAGGGAATTACGAGCAGTACTTC,CASVRGTGNYEQYF
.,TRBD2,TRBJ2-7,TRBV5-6,TGTGCCAGCAGCTTGGACCTAGCGGGAACCTACGAGCAGTACTTC,CASSLDLAGTYEQYF
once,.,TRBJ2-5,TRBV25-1,TGTGCCAGCAGTGGATGGCCCTCACAAGAGACCCAGTACTTC,CASSGWPSQETQYF
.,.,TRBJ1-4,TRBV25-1,TGTGCCAGCAGTGCCCAGGGCGGAGAAAAACTGTTTTTT,CASSAQGGEKLFF
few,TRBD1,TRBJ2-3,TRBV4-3,TGCGCCAGCAGCCAAGATCGAGGGACAGGGCCAGATACGCAGTATTTT,CASSQDRGTGPDTQYF
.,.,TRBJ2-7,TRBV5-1,TGCGCCAGCAGCTTGGGCGGGCGGCGGGGACGGGAGGAGCAGTACTTC,CASSLGGRRGREEQYF
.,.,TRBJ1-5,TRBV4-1,TGCGCCAGCAGCCAAGGGAGGTCTAGCAATCAGCCCCAGCATTTT,CASSQGRSSNQPQHF
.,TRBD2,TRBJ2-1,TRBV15,TGTGCCACCAGCCCGACTAGCGGTCGGAATGAGCAGTTCTTC,CATSPTSGRNEQFF
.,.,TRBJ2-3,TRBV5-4,TGTGCCAGCAGGCCCCGAGGGGGTTCCACAGATACGCAGTATTTT,CASRPRGGSTDTQYF
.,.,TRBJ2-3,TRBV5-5,TGTGCCAGCAGCCCCCGTTATTATGCGGGACAGAGAAGCACAGATACGCAGTATTTT,CASSPRYYAGQRSTDTQYF
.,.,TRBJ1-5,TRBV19,TGTGCCAGTAGTTTCACAGGGTCGGGGCAGCCCCAGCATTTT,CASSFTGSGQPQHF
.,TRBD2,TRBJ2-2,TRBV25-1,TGTGCCAGCCAACCTCCGGGACTAGCTGCGACCGGGGAGCTGTTTTTT,CASQPPGLAATGELFF
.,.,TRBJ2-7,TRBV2,TGTGCCAGCAGTGAAGCTGGCCAGGGCTTCCAGTACTTC,CASSEAGQGFQYF
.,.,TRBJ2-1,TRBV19,TGTGCCAGTAGTCCCCTGGTAGGAGTCTACAATGAGCAGTTCTTC,CASSPLVGVYNEQFF
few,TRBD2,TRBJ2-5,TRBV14,TGTGCCAGCAGCCAACTAGGACTAGCGGGAGAGACCCAGTACTTC,CASSQLGLAGETQYF
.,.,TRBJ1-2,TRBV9,TGTGCCAGCAGCCCAGACAGAACCCATGGCTACACCTTC,CASSPDRTHGYTF
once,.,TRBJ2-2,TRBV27,TGTGCCAGCAAAGTCCGGGAGAGCACCGGGGAGCTGTTTTTT,CASKVRESTGELFF
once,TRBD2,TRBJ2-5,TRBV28,TGTGCCAGCACCCGGGGGGGGAACCAAGAGACCCAGTACTTC,CASTRGGNQETQYF
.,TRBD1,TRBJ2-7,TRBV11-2,TGTGCCAGCAGCCCTATCTACCCCGGGACAGGGTGGGACGAGCAGTACTTC,CASSPIYPGTGWDEQYF
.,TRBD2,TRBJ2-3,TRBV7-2,TGTGCCAGCAGTCAGGGACTAGCGGGAGTCGATACGCAGTATTTT,CASSQGLAGVDTQYF
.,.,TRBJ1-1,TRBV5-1,TGCGCCAGCAGCTTTGTCGATAGAAACACTGAAGCTTTCTTT,CASSFVDRNTEAFF
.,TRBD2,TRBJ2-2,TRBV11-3,TGTGCCAGCAGCTTATCGGGGGGTACCGGGGAGCTGTTTTTT,CASSLSGGTGELFF
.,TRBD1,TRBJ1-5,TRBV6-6,TGTGCCAGCAGTTACTTAGGGACAGGGGATCAGCCCCAGCATTTT,CASSYLGTGDQPQHF
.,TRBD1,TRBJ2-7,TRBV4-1,TGCGCCAGCAGCCAAGATCCCTCCAGGGGGCGAACGGGACCTTGGGGCGAGCAGTACTTC,CASSQDPSRGRTGPWGEQYF
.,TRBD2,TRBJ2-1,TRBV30,TGTGCCGCCATACTAGCGGGAGGACGCGAGCAGTTCTTC,CAAILAGGREQFF
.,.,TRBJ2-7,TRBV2,TGTGCCAGCGTCGGTTCCCCGGGCTACGAGCAGTACTTC,CASVGSPGYEQYF
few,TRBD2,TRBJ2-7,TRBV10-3,TGTGCCATCAGTCGACCCGGGGAGGGGAAGAGTCCCTACGAGCAGTACTTC,CAISRPGEGKSPYEQYF
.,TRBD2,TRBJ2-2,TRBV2,TGTGCCAGCAGTGAAGCGCTGGCTAGCGGGCATTCGAGGCCCGGGGAGCTGTTTTTT,CASSEALASGHSRPGELFF
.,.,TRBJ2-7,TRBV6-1,TGTGCCAGCAGCGCCCCGATCTCCTACGAGCAGTACTTC,CASSAPISYEQYF
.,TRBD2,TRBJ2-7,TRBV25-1,TGTGCCAGCAGTGAGCCCCTGGGCGTAGCGGGAGAGGCATACGAGCAGTACTTC,CASSEPLGVAGEAYEQYF
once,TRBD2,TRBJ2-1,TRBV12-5,TGTGCTAGTGTGGGTGGGCCCGGGGGGAATGAGCAGTTCTTC,CASVGGPGGNEQFF
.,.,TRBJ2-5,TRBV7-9,TGTGCCAGCAGCGCCCTCACAGGGATCCCAGAGACCCAGTACTTC,CASSALTGIPETQYF
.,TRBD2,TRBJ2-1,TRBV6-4,TGTGCCAGCAGACCCCTCCCGACTAGCGGGTCCTACAATGAGCAGTTCTTC,CASRPLPTSGSYNEQFF
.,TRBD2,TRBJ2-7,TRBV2,TGTGCCACCGCAGAGGAGGCTAGCGGGATCTACGAGCAGTACTTC,CATAEEASGIYEQYF
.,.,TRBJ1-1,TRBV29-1,TGCAGCGGGGGAGGGGGGGGCTTGGGGAACACTGAAGCTTTCTTT,CSGGGGGLGNTEAFF
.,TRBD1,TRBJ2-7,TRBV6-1,TGTGCCAGCAGTGGGGGGGTGACAGGGGCCGACGAGCAGTACTTC,CASSGGVTGADEQYF
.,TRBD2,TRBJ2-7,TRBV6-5,TGTGCCAGCAGTTACTCTCCTAGCGGTCCTCCCTACGAGCAGTACTTC,CASSYSPSGPPYEQYF
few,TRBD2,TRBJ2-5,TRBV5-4,TGTGCCAGCAGCCGGACTAGGACTGAGACCCAGTACTTC,CASSRTRTETQYF
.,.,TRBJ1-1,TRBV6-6,TGTGCCAGCAGCGGGGGACCGCACTTATGGGACACTGAAGCTTTCTTT,CASSGGPHLWDTEAFF
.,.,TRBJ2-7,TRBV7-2,TGTGCCAGCAGCTTAGCGATGGCAGGATGGGCAACGGGGGAGCAGTACTTC,CASSLAMAGWATGEQYF
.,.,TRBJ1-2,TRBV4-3,TGCGCCAGCAGCCAAACCAGAAGGAGCTATGGCTACACCTTC,CASSQTRRSYGYTF
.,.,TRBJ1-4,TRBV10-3,TGTGCCATCAGTGTGGGGGGGAAGGAAAAACTGTTTTTT,CAISVGGKEKLFF
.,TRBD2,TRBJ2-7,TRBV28,TGTGCCAGCAGTTTGGGAGGGCGAACCTACGAGCAGTACTTC,CASSLGGRTYEQYF
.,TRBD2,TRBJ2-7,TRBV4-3,TGCGCCAGCAGCCAAGATAGAGGCCGCCTAGCGGGAGCTTCCTACGAGCAGTACTTC,CASSQDRGRLAGASYEQYF
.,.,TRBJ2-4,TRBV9,TGTGCCAGCAGCGTAGGGAGGAGCCCCGGAAACATTCAGTACTTC,CASSVGRSPGNIQYF
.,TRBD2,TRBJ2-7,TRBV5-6,TGTGCCAGCAGCTTCCGGACTAGCGGGAGACCCCTCACCTACGAGCAGTACTTC,CASSFRTSGRPLTYEQYF
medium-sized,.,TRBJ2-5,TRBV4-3,TGCGCCAGCAGCCAAGAGAGAACAGTCCCAGAGACCCAGTACTTC,CASSQERTVPETQYF
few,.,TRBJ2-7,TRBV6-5,TGTGCCAGCAGTGCCATACCGGGACAATCGGGAGAGCAGTACTTC,CASSAIPGQSGEQYF
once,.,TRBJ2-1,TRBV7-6,TGTGCCAGCAGCCTCCCTGGCGGCAATGAGCAGTTCTTC,CASSLPGGNEQFF
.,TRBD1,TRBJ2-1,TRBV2,TGTGCCAGCAGTGGACCTACCCAACCGGGACAGGAGTTCTTC,CASSGPTQPGQEFF
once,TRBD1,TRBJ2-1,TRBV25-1,TGTGCCAGCAGTCGGGGGTGGGGACAGGGAAAGAGTGAGCAGTTCTTC,CASSRGWGQGKSEQFF
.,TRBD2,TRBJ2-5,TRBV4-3,TGCGCCAGCAGCCAAGCCGGGACTAGCGAAGAGACCCAGTACTTC,CASSQAGTSEETQYF